The T cell receptor (beta chain) under discussion was sequenced for a study of vaccination and CD4 T cells after COVID-19. Regarding treatment: approximately 9-day PBMC culture with coronavirus spike peptide pools or control peptides (ViraFEST assay). According to the study, CD4+ T cells from the unexposed donor were gathered ahead of the COVID-19 pandemic (2011-2018). Peptide-pool expansion of antigen-specific T cells preceded TCR sequencing in ViraFEST. At the Johns Hopkins FTIC core, DNA taken from cultured CD4+ T cells was sequenced by way of the Oncomine TCR Beta short-read assay. TCRdb reprocessed the PCR reads with MiXCR, giving one entry per CDR3 protein. The sample lists approximately 4,600 distinct CDR3 sequences; 25% to 35% were seen once. This clonotype occurred a few times. What it binds is not known. General study findings and limits: It was found that, in convalescent patients, 304 of 307 vaccine-specific clones were spike mono-reactive.

The CDR3 runs 10 residues. Between the trimmed V and J ends, which lost 3 bases and 8 bases, there was a span of 2 bases. Germline V gene sequence: CDR1 SEHNR, CDR2 FQNEAQ (reference sequence). J is TRBJ2-1 and V is TRBV7-9; D remains ambiguous. This TCR derives from a human donor in good health. The material sequenced was CD4+ T cells from blood, cultured in vitro. CDR3: CASSFHEQFF. In nucleotides, the CDR3 is TGTGCCAGCAGCTTCCATGAGCAGTTCTTC.